This is a list of T cell receptor beta chains from one sample in a study of cytomegalovirus exposure and HLA in healthy donors. Libraries were prepared by immunoSEQ multiplex PCR; TCRdb keeps only in-frame clonotypes and omits some of them. The sample holds roughly 100,000 clones; 79% are singletons and the top ten take about 4.1%. Sequenced input: PBMCs. The receptors were sampled from a man aged 50 to 59 in good health and CMV-seropositive. Each CDR3 is given with its conserved first and last residue. A D gene is named only where the DNA matches it firmly. Rows may omit the clone size; those that give it use once, few, many or a size class.

v_call	d_call	clone_size	cdr3_length	j_call	cdr3_aa	cdr3_nt
TRBV6-5	TRBD1	NA	14	TRBJ2-7	CASSQTGAPYEQYF	TGTGCCAGCAGTCAGACAGGGGCCCCCTACGAGCAGTACTTC
TRBV9	TRBD1	once	15	TRBJ2-5	CASSLGGQPQETQYF	TGTGCCAGCAGCCTAGGGGGACAGCCACAAGAGACCCAGTACTTC
TRBV4-2	TRBD2	NA	15	TRBJ2-3	CASSQEAGVIDTQYF	TGTGCCAGCAGCCAAGAAGCGGGAGTGATAGATACGCAGTATTTT
TRBV5-4	TRBD1	NA	14	TRBJ1-2	CASSETGRNYGYTF	TGTGCCAGCAGCGAGACAGGGCGGAACTATGGCTACACCTTC
TRBV19	TRBD2	NA	15	TRBJ2-2	CASSQGLANTGELFF	TGTGCCAGTAGTCAGGGACTAGCGAACACCGGGGAGCTGTTTTTT
TRBV5-6	TRBD1	once	15	TRBJ1-6	CASSADRGSNSPLHF	TGTGCCAGCAGCGCCGACAGGGGGAGTAATTCACCCCTCCACTTT
TRBV7-2	NA	once	13	TRBJ2-7	CASSLDSSYEQYF	TGTGCCAGCAGCCTAGACAGCTCCTACGAGCAGTACTTC
TRBV13	TRBD2	NA	15	TRBJ2-1	CASSSGGLAGGEQFF	TGTGCCAGCAGCTCGGGGGGTCTAGCGGGAGGAGAGCAGTTCTTC
TRBV7-9	NA	NA	12	TRBJ2-7	CASSSRTDEQYF	TGTGCCAGCAGCTCTCGGACAGACGAGCAGTACTTC
TRBV18	NA	NA	15	TRBJ2-7	CASSPQENTPYEQYF	TGTGCCAGCTCACCACAGGAGAATACCCCCTACGAGCAGTACTTC
TRBV2	TRBD1	NA	15	TRBJ2-7	CASSPGQGYSYEQYF	TGTGCCAGCAGTCCGGGACAGGGGTACTCCTACGAGCAGTACTTC
TRBV30	NA	NA	14	TRBJ1-1	CAWNRDMEVPEAFF	TGTGCCTGGAACCGGGACATGGAGGTCCCTGAAGCTTTCTTT
TRBV5-5	TRBD1	NA	16	TRBJ2-2	CASSSRTGAFTGELFF	TGTGCCAGCAGCTCACGGACAGGGGCCTTCACCGGGGAGCTGTTTTTT
TRBV2	TRBD1	NA	14	TRBJ1-5	CASSLDRGAQPQHF	TGTGCCAGCAGCTTGGACAGGGGCGCTCAGCCCCAGCATTTT
TRBV5-4	TRBD1	few	14	TRBJ2-7	CASSLEQGAYEQYF	TGTGCCAGCAGCCTCGAACAGGGGGCCTACGAGCAGTACTTC
TRBV30	TRBD1	NA	15	TRBJ2-5	CAWRMGQGEKETQYF	TGTGCCTGGAGAATGGGACAGGGGGAAAAGGAGACCCAGTACTTC
TRBV27	TRBD2	NA	14	TRBJ2-2	CASQRGMNTGELFF	TGTGCCAGCCAGCGGGGGATGAACACCGGGGAGCTGTTTTTT
TRBV5-1	NA	once	15	TRBJ2-2	CASSFSGGATGELFF	TGCGCCAGCAGCTTTTCTGGCGGAGCCACCGGGGAGCTGTTTTTT
TRBV6-5	TRBD1	few	15	TRBJ2-7	CASSYSRGQGYEQYF	TGTGCCAGCAGTTACTCAAGGGGGCAGGGCTACGAGCAGTACTTC
TRBV5-1	NA	NA	14	TRBJ2-3	CASSLVQRTDTQYF	TGCGCCAGCAGCTTGGTACAGCGCACAGATACGCAGTATTTT
TRBV30	NA	NA	13	TRBJ2-7	CAWSPGLIHEQYF	TGTGCCTGGAGTCCGGGATTAATTCACGAGCAGTACTTC
TRBV6-4	TRBD2	NA	14	TRBJ2-5	CASSPAGGQETQYF	TGTGCCAGCAGTCCAGCGGGAGGACAAGAGACCCAGTACTTC
TRBV6-9	TRBD1	NA	19	TRBJ2-3	CASNIMGVGTGGCTDTQYF	TGTGCCAGCAACATTATGGGAGTTGGGACAGGGGGCTGCACAGATACGCAGTATTTT
TRBV19	TRBD1	NA	13	TRBJ2-7	CASSGTGGNEQYF	TGTGCCAGTAGCGGAACAGGGGGGAACGAGCAGTACTTC
TRBV27	NA	NA	14	TRBJ2-3	CASTIGRAGDTQYF	TGTGCCAGCACGATCGGGAGAGCCGGGGATACGCAGTATTTT
TRBV18	NA	NA	17	TRBJ1-3	CASSPGILQDSGNTIYF	TGTGCCAGCTCACCGGGAATACTACAGGATTCTGGAAACACCATATATTTT
TRBV6-1	TRBD2	many	15	TRBJ2-7	CASSEGTSGSHEQYF	TGTGCCAGCAGTGAAGGAACTAGCGGGAGCCACGAGCAGTACTTC
TRBV11-2	TRBD1	NA	13	TRBJ1-1	CASQGGGNTEAFF	TGTGCCAGCCAAGGGGGCGGGAACACTGAAGCTTTCTTT
TRBV5-1	TRBD2	NA	16	TRBJ2-1	CASSLEVAGGYNEQFF	TGCGCCAGCAGCTTGGAGGTAGCGGGAGGGTACAATGAGCAGTTCTTC
TRBV7-2	TRBD1	few	14	TRBJ1-4	CASSQGGADEKLFF	TGTGCCAGCAGCCAAGGGGGCGCCGACGAAAAACTGTTTTTT
TRBV7-9	TRBD1	NA	16	TRBJ2-7	CSSSPVGTGGSYEQYF	TGTTCCAGCAGCCCCGTCGGGACAGGGGGCTCCTACGAGCAGTACTTC
TRBV18	NA	NA	13	TRBJ1-5	CASSPGGDQPQHF	TGTGCCAGCTCACCAGGGGGGGATCAGCCCCAGCATTTT
TRBV10-3	TRBD2	NA	18	TRBJ2-3	CAISELGTSGKGADTQYF	TGTGCCATCAGTGAGTTGGGGACTAGCGGGAAAGGGGCAGATACGCAGTATTTT
TRBV18	TRBD2	NA	15	TRBJ2-1	CASSEKLAGGNEQFF	TGTGCCAGCTCAGAGAAGCTAGCGGGAGGGAATGAGCAGTTCTTC
TRBV28	NA	NA	15	TRBJ2-7	CASSFWGGRGYEQYF	TGTGCCAGCAGTTTTTGGGGGGGGCGGGGTTACGAGCAGTACTTC
TRBV21-1	NA	NA	14	TRBJ2-1	CASRWTGMNNEQFF	TGTGCCAGCCGATGGACAGGGATGAACAATGAGCAGTTCTTC
TRBV9	NA	NA	14	TRBJ2-3	CASSELSGRDTQYF	TGTGCCAGCAGCGAGCTTTCGGGTAGAGATACGCAGTATTTT
TRBV19	NA	NA	15	TRBJ2-3	CASSIYSTSTDTQYF	TGTGCCAGTAGTATTTACAGTACTAGCACAGATACGCAGTATTTT
TRBV5-6	NA	few	14	TRBJ2-2	CASSLVGGARELFF	TGTGCCAGCAGCTTGGTCGGAGGAGCCAGGGAGCTGTTTTTT
TRBV7-9	TRBD2	NA	14	TRBJ2-1	CAGDRGLAGVEQFF	TGTGCCGGAGACAGAGGACTAGCGGGAGTTGAGCAGTTCTTC
TRBV28	NA	NA	17	TRBJ2-5	CASSSPMGSGSQETQYF	TGTGCCAGCAGTTCCCCCATGGGGAGTGGGTCTCAGGAGACCCAGTACTTC
TRBV18	NA	few	12	TRBJ2-7	CASSPGQAEQYF	TGTGCCAGCTCACCGGGCCAAGCAGAGCAGTACTTC
TRBV6-6	NA	NA	14	TRBJ2-5	CASSYSLAQETQYF	TGTGCCAGCAGTTACTCCCTAGCGCAAGAGACCCAGTACTTC
TRBV2	TRBD2	NA	15	TRBJ2-3	CASTGLADSTDTQYF	TGTGCCAGCACCGGGCTAGCGGATAGCACAGATACGCAGTATTTT
TRBV5-4	TRBD1	NA	15	TRBJ2-1	CASSKGQGLGNEQFF	TGTGCCAGCAGCAAAGGACAGGGGTTGGGCAATGAGCAGTTCTTC
TRBV10-3	NA	NA	18	TRBJ2-2	CAISGGRQVGVFTGELFF	TGTGCCATCAGTGGCGGGAGACAGGTGGGAGTGTTTACCGGGGAGCTGTTTTTT
TRBV10-3	TRBD2	few	19	TRBJ2-3	CAISESGTSGRTSTDTQYF	TGTGCCATCAGTGAGTCGGGGACTAGCGGGAGAACTAGCACAGATACGCAGTATTTT
TRBV7-3	NA	NA	11	TRBJ2-5	CASWSQETQYF	TGTGCCTCGTGGAGCCAAGAGACCCAGTACTTC
TRBV18	NA	once	15	TRBJ2-3	CASSPPDPGTDTQYF	TGTGCCAGCTCACCACCTGATCCGGGCACAGATACGCAGTATTTT
TRBV29-1	NA	NA	13	TRBJ2-3	CSVEPGSSDTQYF	TGCAGCGTTGAGCCCGGGAGTTCAGATACGCAGTATTTT